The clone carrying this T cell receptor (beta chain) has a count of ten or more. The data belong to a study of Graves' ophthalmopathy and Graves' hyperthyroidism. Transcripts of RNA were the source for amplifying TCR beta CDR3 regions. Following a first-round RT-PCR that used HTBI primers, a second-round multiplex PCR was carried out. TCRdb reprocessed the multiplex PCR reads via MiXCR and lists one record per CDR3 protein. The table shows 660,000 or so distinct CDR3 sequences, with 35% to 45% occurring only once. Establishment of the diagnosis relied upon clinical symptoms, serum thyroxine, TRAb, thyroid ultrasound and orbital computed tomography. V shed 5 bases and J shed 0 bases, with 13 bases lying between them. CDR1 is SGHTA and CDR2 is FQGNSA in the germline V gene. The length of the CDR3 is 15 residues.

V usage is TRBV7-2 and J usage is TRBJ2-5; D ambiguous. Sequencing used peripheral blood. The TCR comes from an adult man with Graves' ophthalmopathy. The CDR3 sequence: CASSPQAQYQETQYF. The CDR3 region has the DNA TGTGCCAGCAGCCCCCAGGCCCAGTACCAAGAGACCCAGTACTTC.